Below, one TCR beta chain is given with its context. The antigen is not known. Method: immunoSEQ multiplex PCR; TCRdb's copy keeps in-frame clones and lacks some. Among tens of thousands of clones listed, roughly 90% were seen once. These data come from a study of T cell responses to AZD1222 COVID-19 vaccine. The overall study: Pooled in the analysis were second doses at about 4 or about 12 weeks. Study outcomes and limitations: Repertoire collection took place solely once the T cell response had peaked. Donors in the cohort were predominantly white British and more often female, and clonal diversity was possibly underestimated. The CD4 TCRs associated with vaccination extended across spike and predominated at 160-218 and 743-854.

Trimming removed 3 bases from V and 4 bases from J, with 12 bases in between. Per germline, CDR1 SGHTA and CDR2 FQGNSA. The CDR3 runs to 14 residues. The chain combines TRBV7-2 with TRBJ1-2; D is perhaps TRBD1 (5 bases). This clonotype was sampled from an adult in good health. The source material was peripheral blood, sampled on day 0 of AZD1222 vaccination. The CDR3 protein is CASSFLGGSYGYTF. CDR3 DNA: TGTGCCAGCAGCTTTTTGGGGGGTTCCTATGGCTACACCTTC.